One and the same sample provided the 29 T cell receptor beta chains below, sequenced in a study of T cell changes during pregnancy in multiple sclerosis. Clones were read by immunoSEQ multiplex PCR, and TCRdb kept only the in-frame ones, dropping some. There are 30,000 to 45,000 clones in the sample; roughly 91% occur only once, and roughly 6.1% lies in the top ten. The sample in question was CD8+ T cells from peripheral blood mononuclear cells, obtained in the second trimester of pregnancy. These receptors all stem from a female donor with multiple sclerosis, enrolled in a pregnancy study.

This rearrangement joins TRBV27 to TRBJ2-7; TRBD2 aligns across 9 bases. Germline-derived CDR1 and CDR2 are MNHEY and SMNVEV (reference sequence). J lost 3 bases, V lost 3 bases, and 3 bases had no gene match. The CDR3 sequence is 14 residues long. CDR3 protein: CASSFSGGSYEQYF. CDR3 coding DNA: TGTGCCAGCAGTTTTAGCGGGGGAAGCTACGAGCAGTACTTC.

The chain has TRBV5-6 and TRBJ2-3, with D uncertain. The CDR3 runs 12 residues. The V and J ends lost 2 bases and 5 bases respectively, with 6 bases between them. Germline V gene lookup returns CDR1 SGHDT and CDR2 YYEEEE. The CDR3 loop reads CASSFERDTQYF. The CDR3 DNA sequence: TGTGCCAGCAGCTTTGAGAGAGATACGCAGTATTTT.

This chain connects TRBV10-3 to TRBJ2-7, with 9 bases lining up with TRBD1. Per germline, CDR1 ENHRY and CDR2 SYGVKD. The trim removed 8 bases at V and 2 bases at J, leaving 4 bases unmatched. The CDR3 covers 13 residues. The CDR3 spells CAISGTGPYEQYF. Here the CDR3 DNA reads TGTGCCATCTCCGGGACAGGGCCCTACGAGCAGTACTTC.

J is TRBJ2-1 and V is TRBV5-1; TRBD2 aligns across 14 bases. Germline CDR1 SGHRS, CDR2 YFSETQ. Unmatched junction bases numbered 9, after V lost 4 bases and J lost 9 bases. The CDR3 spans 16 residues. Written as DNA, the CDR3 is TGCGCCAGCAGCCCCGAGGGACTAGCGGGGGCTGGTGAGCAGTTCTTC. This sequence encodes CASSPEGLAGAGEQFF.

The rearrangement joins TRBV9 to TRBJ1-2, with D possibly TRBD1 on 5 matching bases. This CDR3 spans 13 amino acids. Germline V gives CDR1 SGDLS, CDR2 YYNGEE. Trimming took 0 bases from V and 4 from J, leaving 7 bases between them. The chain's CDR3 is CASSVEGLYGYTF. DNA of the CDR3: TGTGCCAGCAGCGTAGAGGGACTCTATGGCTACACCTTC.

The chain has TRBV6-5 and TRBJ2-7, with a tentative D call TRBD2 (5 bases). Germline V gene lookup returns CDR1 MNHEY and CDR2 SVGAGI. CDR3 length: 14 amino acids. Trimming removed 2 bases from V and 5 bases from J, with 13 bases in between. The CDR3 coding sequence is TGTGCCAGCAGTTACGAGGCCCTTAGCGACGAGCAGTACTTC. Its protein product is CASSYEALSDEQYF.

V and J are TRBV7-9 and TRBJ1-4, with TRBD1 identical over 9 bases. J lost 8 bases, V lost 4 bases, and 8 bases had no gene match. The CDR3 is 15 amino acids. Germline CDR1 SEHNR, CDR2 FQNEAQ (reference sequence). CDR3 in DNA: TGTGCCAGCAGCTACCCCCGGGACAGGGACGAAAAACTGTTTTTT. The encoded protein is CASSYPRDRDEKLFF.

In DNA, the CDR3 is TGTGCCAGCAGCCAATTCAGGGGGGCGTCCGGGGCCAACGTCCTGACTTTC. This translates into CASSQFRGASGANVLTF. V and J are TRBV14 and TRBJ2-6, with a weak D call TRBD1 (7 bases). The CDR3 is 17 amino acids. The V end lost 2 bases, the J end lost 4 bases, and 15 bases lay between the germline ends. Per germline, CDR1 SGHDN and CDR2 FVKESK.

This chain uses TRBV9 with TRBJ2-7; maybe TRBD1 (5 bases). V lost 3 bases and J 4 bases, leaving 14 bases between the germline ends. CDR1 and CDR2 from the germline V gene are SGDLS and YYNGEE. The CDR3 length is 14 residues. The CDR3 nucleotides are TGTGCCAGCAGCGGTGAAACAGGAGCTTACGAGCAGTACTTC. The encoded protein is CASSGETGAYEQYF.

The CDR3 spells CASSPYTSGGNNEQFF. The DNA of the CDR3 is TGCGCCAGCAGCCCTTATACTAGCGGGGGGAACAATGAGCAGTTCTTC. This chain uses TRBV4-3 with TRBJ2-1; 12 nucleotides agree with TRBD2. The length of the CDR3 is 16 residues. V shed 4 bases and J 5 bases; nucleotides not matched to a gene: 6. Germline V gene sequence: CDR1 LGHNA, CDR2 YSLEER.

V usage is TRBV7-2 and J usage is TRBJ2-7; 12 bases are shared with TRBD2. V shed 5 bases, J shed 0 bases, and the junction held 8 bases outside the gene matches. The CDR3 runs to 17 residues. CDR1 and CDR2 (germline): SGHTA, FQGNSA. The CDR3 reads CASSGWTSGTSSYEQYF. CDR3 DNA: TGTGCCAGCAGCGGCTGGACTAGCGGGACGAGCTCCTACGAGCAGTACTTC.

The V gene is TRBV9, the J gene TRBJ1-1, with D perhaps matching TRBD1 (5 bases). The V gene's germline CDR1 is SGDLS and CDR2 YYNGEE. Trimming took off 0 bases at V and 8 bases at J, with 8 bases between the two ends. The CDR3 is made up of 12 amino acids. CDR3 bases: TGTGCCAGCAGCGTAGTGGAGGGGGAAGCTTTCTTT. As protein: CASSVVEGEAFF.

The chain has TRBV9 and TRBJ1-1; D might be TRBD1 (5 bases). V lost 1 base, J lost 4 bases, and 14 bases lay in between. The germline gives CDR1 SGDLS, CDR2 YYNGEE. CDR3 size: 15 residues. CDR3 loop: CASSVSSGGGTEAFF. The CDR3 region has the DNA TGTGCCAGCAGCGTAAGTTCGGGGGGAGGCACTGAAGCTTTCTTT.

V usage is TRBV25-1 and J usage is TRBJ2-1; a weak D match, TRBD2 (6 bases). The germline V gene encodes CDR1 MGHDK and CDR2 SYGVNS. The CDR3 is made up of 14 amino acids. Trimming took off 3 bases at V and 7 bases at J, with 13 bases between the two ends. The CDR3 coding sequence is TGTGCCAGCAGTGATAAGACTAGTCCGAATGAGCAGTTCTTC. It yields the protein CASSDKTSPNEQFF.

J is TRBJ2-7 and V is TRBV9, with 9 positions matching TRBD1. CDR1 is SGDLS, CDR2 YYNGEE, per germline. The CDR3 loop spans 15 amino acids. J lost 1 base, V lost 0 bases, and 2 bases had no gene match. The CDR3 spells CASSVGTGASYEQYF. CDR3 in DNA: TGTGCCAGCAGCGTAGGGACAGGGGCATCCTACGAGCAGTACTTC.

The chain is built from TRBV28 and TRBJ1-1; D possibly corresponds to TRBD1 (5 bases). Germline V gene lookup returns CDR1 MDHEN and CDR2 SYDVKM. CDR3 length: 15 residues. V lost 3 bases to trimming and J lost 5 bases, with 16 bases between them. CDR3 DNA: TGTGCCAGCAGTTTCCACGGCCGGGGGGGAACTGAAGCTTTCTTT. It encodes CASSFHGRGGTEAFF. The full variable domain, in which reference TRBV28 and TRBJ1-1 provide the parts outside the CDR3, is DVKVTQSSRYLVKRTGEKVFLECVQDMDHENMFWYRQDPGLGLRLIYFSYDVKMKEKGDIPEGYSVSREKKERFSLILESASTNQTSMYLCASSFHGRGGTEAFFGQGTRLTVV.

The table lists this clone with a count of one. The chain has TRBV9 and TRBJ2-7; 8 nucleotides match TRBD2. Germline V gives CDR1 SGDLS, CDR2 YYNGEE. The V gene end was trimmed by 0 bases and the J gene end by 7 bases; junction bases not matched to a gene: 6. CDR3 length: 14 residues. CDR3 amino acids: CASSVAGRAEEQYF. The CDR3 DNA follows: TGTGCCAGCAGCGTAGCCGGGAGGGCCGAGGAGCAGTACTTC.

The chain joins TRBV6-5 to TRBJ1-2; weak D call: TRBD1 (5 bases). The V and J ends lost 2 bases and 8 bases respectively, with 12 bases between them. CDR1 and CDR2 (germline): MNHEY, SVGAGI. The CDR3 runs 13 residues. CDR3 nucleotides: TGTGCCAGCAGTTACGAAGCAGGGAGGGGCTACACCTTC. It yields the protein CASSYEAGRGYTF.

This chain links TRBV27 with TRBJ2-1; 9 bases are a match to TRBD2. J was trimmed by 5 bases and V by 2 bases; bases with no gene match: 7. The length of the CDR3 is 16 residues. In germline, CDR1 is MNHEY, CDR2 SMNVEV (reference sequence). This CDR3 reads CASSLPAGGPHNEQFF. Here the CDR3 DNA reads TGTGCCAGCAGTTTACCCGCGGGAGGGCCACACAATGAGCAGTTCTTC.

This chain links TRBV6-5 with TRBJ2-5; 9 bases align to TRBD1. The CDR3 spans 14 residues. Germline CDR1 and CDR2: MNHEY and SVGAGI. With V trimmed by 6 bases and J by 5 bases, 7 bases remained unmatched. The CDR3 loop is CASSRDRVIETQYF. In nucleotides, the CDR3 is TGTGCCAGCAGCCGGGACAGGGTAATTGAGACCCAGTACTTC.

This clone was counted a few times. This chain connects TRBV7-2 to TRBJ2-1; D might be TRBD2 (6 bases). The CDR3 runs 17 residues. V was shortened by 5 bases and J by 0 bases, with 17 bases between the two germline ends. Germline assignment: CDR1 SGHTA and CDR2 FQGNSA. CDR3 coding DNA: TGTGCCAGCAGCCCCGAGGTAGCGGAGAGCTCCTACAATGAGCAGTTCTTC. This translates into CASSPEVAESSYNEQFF. Full variable domain (remainder filled in from reference TRBV7-2 and TRBJ2-1): GAGVSQSPSNKVTEKGKDVELRCDPISGHTALYWYRQSLGQGLEFLIYFQGNSAPDKSGLPSDRFSAERTGGSVSTLTIQRTQQEDSAVYLCASSPEVAESSYNEQFFGPGTRLTVL.

The gene calls are TRBV6-6 and TRBJ1-1; the D is unclear. Germline V gene sequence: CDR1 MNHNY, CDR2 SVGAGI (reference sequence). CDR3 length: 13 residues. The V end was cut by 5 bases, the J end by 2 bases, with 9 bases between. CDR3 bases: TGTGCCAGCAGTACGTACACCAACACTGAAGCTTTCTTT. Translated, it gives CASSTYTNTEAFF.

This chain joins TRBV7-9 and TRBJ2-7; possibly TRBD2 for D (5 bases). V was clipped by 3 bases and J by 2 bases, with 11 bases between them. Germline CDR1 and CDR2: SEHNR and FQNEAQ (reference sequence). This CDR3 is built from 14 residues. DNA of the CDR3: TGTGCCAGCAGCTTTTCCGGGGAAACCTACGAGCAGTACTTC. Translating it yields CASSFSGETYEQYF. The full variable domain, in which reference TRBV7-9 and TRBJ2-7 provide the parts outside the CDR3, is DTGVSQNPRHKITKRGQNVTFRCDPISEHNRLYWYRQTLGQGPEFLTYFQNEAQLEKSRLLSDRFSAERPKGSFSTLEIQRTEQGDSAMYLCASSFSGETYEQYFGPGTRLTVT.

V is TRBV30 and J is TRBJ2-7; D gene uncertain. Germline V gene lookup returns CDR1 GTSNPN and CDR2 SVGIG (reference sequence). The CDR3 covers 11 residues. Deletions cut 1 base from V and 6 bases from J, with 7 bases between. The DNA for the CDR3 is TGTGCCTGGAGTGAGGCAGGCGAGCAGTACTTC. It encodes CAWSEAGEQYF.

The chain carries TRBV6-5 and TRBJ2-7; 10 nucleotides align to TRBD1. J was trimmed by 5 bases and V by 6 bases; bases with no gene match: 4. Germline loops: CDR1 MNHEY, CDR2 SVGAGI. This CDR3 region has 13 residues. DNA for the CDR3: TGTGCCAGCAGCCCAGGGACAGGGGACGAGCAGTACTTC. It specifies CASSPGTGDEQYF.

The gene calls are TRBV11-3 and TRBJ2-2; 7 bases agree with TRBD1. CDR3 length: 17 amino acids. V shed 5 bases and J 0 bases; nucleotides not matched to a gene: 9. Germline CDR1 is SGHNT and CDR2 is YENEEA. The CDR3 loop is CASSPRRQGANTGELFF. CDR3 nucleotide sequence: TGTGCCAGCAGCCCTAGGCGGCAGGGGGCGAACACCGGGGAGCTGTTTTTT.

The gene calls are TRBV29-1 and TRBJ2-1; 12 bases are shared with TRBD2. Germline CDR1 SQVTM, CDR2 ANQGSEA. The CDR3 is 16 residues long. The trim removed 8 bases at V and 4 bases at J, leaving 12 bases unmatched. For the CDR3, the DNA is TGCAGCTCTGGGGGGACTAGCGGGCCTATATACAATGAGCAGTTCTTC. This translates into CSSGGTSGPIYNEQFF.

About this clone: Different DNA sequences within this sample yield the same CDR3. The genes are TRBV6-5 and TRBJ1-2; D gene unclear. The V gene lost 0 bases and the J gene lost 4 bases, with 12 bases spanning the gap. The CDR3 is 15 residues long. Germline CDR1 MNHEY, CDR2 SVGAGI. CDR3 protein: CASSYSTGMVYGYTF. The CDR3 region has the DNA TGTGCCAGCAGTTACTCGACCGGGATGGTCTATGGCTACACCTTC.

This sequence joins TRBV7-9 and TRBJ2-1; TRBD2 might be the D (6 bases). CDR3 length equals 14 residues. The V end was cut by 3 bases, the J end by 4 bases, with 10 bases between. Germline CDR1 and CDR2: SEHNR and FQNEAQ (reference sequence). CDR3 protein: CASSFPGGYNEQFF. CDR3 nucleotides: TGTGCCAGCAGCTTTCCAGGAGGGTACAATGAGCAGTTCTTC.